These 24 T cell receptor beta chains were sequenced from one sample in a study of CD8+ T cells in alopecia areata. Sorting of pooled cutaneous lymph node cells was based on CD4, CD8alpha, NKG2D, NKG2ACE and other markers. The sequencing template was cDNA reverse transcribed from extracted RNA. Generated by immunoSEQ multiplex PCR, the TCRdb table keeps only in-frame clones and is missing some. The sample presents approximately 280,000 clones, none singletons. Source material: CD4+ T cells sorted from a lymph node. The receptors come from a C3H/HeJ mouse with alopecia areata. The strain is characterized by the MHC haplotype H2-k.

This clone was recorded a few times. The gene names given are mouse names. The sequence runs out 4 residues before the end of the CDR3; the remainder is reconstructed from the germline J gene. The sample has other DNA sequences that encode this CDR3 too. The chain uses TRBV13-2 and TRBJ1-1; D is perhaps TRBD1 (6 bases). There are 12 residues in the CDR3. Germline-derived CDR1 and CDR2 are NNHNN and SYGAGS (reference sequence). CDR3 region: CASGDAQGEVFF. The sequenced CDR3 bases are TGTGCCAGCGGTGATGCACAGGGA.

As to this clone: Gene names denote mouse genes. The read comes to an end 4 residues before the CDR3 does, leaving the germline J gene to fill in the end. The V gene is TRBV19, the J gene TRBJ2-3; D ambiguous. Trimming took 2 bases from V and 0 from J, leaving 7 bases between them. CDR1 and CDR2 (germline): FNHDT, SITEND (reference sequence). CDR3 size: 14 residues. The CDR3 region is CASSIAESAETLYF. The CDR3 bases that were read are TGTGCCAGCAGTATTGCTGAGAGTGCAGAA.

Worth noting for this clone: Genes and germline are mouse. The read ends 4 residues early relative to the CDR3; the germline J gene fills the gap. The rearrangement uses TRBV19 and TRBJ1-2, with unresolved D. V gave up 4 bases and J gave up 1 base, with 5 bases separating them. CDR1 and CDR2 (germline): FNHDT, SITEND (reference sequence). This CDR3 spans 12 amino acids. The part of the CDR3 DNA that was read is TGTGCCAGCAGTGCACAAAACTCC. This codes for CASSAQNS. The complete CDR3 sequence is CASSAQNSDYTF.

This clone was seen more than once but under ten times. Here the gene names and germline are mouse. With the read ending 4 residues before the CDR3 end, the germline J gene is used to fill in that end. Other nucleotide sequences in the sample specify the same CDR3. This chain connects TRBV19 to TRBJ2-1, with 8 bases matching TRBD1. CDR1 is FNHDT and CDR2 is SITEND in the germline V gene (reference sequence). The CDR3 extends over 13 amino acids. CDR3 sequence: CASSPRGLAEQFF. The sequenced part of the CDR3 DNA is TGTGCCAGCAGCCCCAGGGGGCTCGCT.

This clone was picked up a small number of times. The gene names here belong to mouse. The CDR3 end lies 4 residues beyond the end of the read and is filled in from the germline J gene. The V call is TRBV17, the J call TRBJ2-5, with D perhaps matching TRBD1 (5 bases). CDR1 and CDR2 from the germline V gene are MNHDT and YYDKIL. V gave up 7 bases and J gave up 0 bases, with 8 bases separating them. CDR3 length equals 13 residues. Here the CDR3 reads CASKRGNQDTQYF. The DNA read from the CDR3 is TGTGCTAGCAAGAGGGGTAACCAAGAC.

This clone was counted only a few times. The genes and germline here are from mouse. The CDR3 end lies 4 residues beyond the end of the read and is filled in from the germline J gene. Other DNA sequences in the sample encode the same CDR3. The chain has TRBV19 and TRBJ2-1; TRBD1 is a possible D gene (6 bases). CDR1 is FNHDT, CDR2 SITEND, per germline (reference sequence). CDR3 length equals 14 residues. V gave up 3 bases and J gave up 0 bases, with 7 bases separating them. Incomplete CDR3 DNA: TGTGCCAGCAGTAGGGACATTAACTATGCT. It is translated as CASSRDINYA. In full, the CDR3 reads CASSRDINYAEQFF.

This clone has just a few counts. Germline and genes: mouse. Sequencing ends 4 residues short of the CDR3 end; the germline J gene provides the rest. This chain links TRBV1 with TRBJ2-7; 9 bases are a match to TRBD1. The CDR3 length is 12 residues. The germline V gene has CDR1 NSQYPW and CDR2 LRSPGD (reference sequence). Trimming cost V 6 bases and J 3 bases; bases outside gene matches: 0. The part of the CDR3 DNA that was read is TGCACCTGCAGGGGACAGGGCTAT. Translating gives CTCRGQGY. The complete CDR3 protein is CTCRGQGYEQYF.

As for this clone: Each gene name is a mouse one. The CDR3 extends 4 residues past the end of the read, so its final part is completed from the germline J gene. The chain links TRBV13-1 to TRBJ2-1; a possible D gene is TRBD2 (6 bases). Trimming cost V 2 bases and J 3 bases, with 9 bases left between them. This CDR3 spans 14 amino acids. The germline gives CDR1 NSHNY, CDR2 SYGAGN. CDR3 loop: CASSELGSYAEQFF. Incomplete CDR3 DNA: TGTGCCAGCAGTGAGCTGGGGAGCTATGCT.

This clone was observed a handful of times. Gene names refer to mouse genes. The sequence runs out 4 residues before the end of the CDR3; the remainder is reconstructed from the germline J gene. Additional DNA sequences in this sample encode the identical CDR3. The chain links TRBV31 to TRBJ2-3, with D tentatively TRBD2 (6 bases). With 0 bases removed from V and 2 bases from J, the gap between germline ends came to 9 bases. The CDR3 is made up of 14 amino acids. Germline V gene lookup returns CDR1 GKSSPN and CDR2 SITVG. The CDR3 reads CAWSLGGSAETLYF. CDR3 DNA (partial): TGTGCCTGGAGTCTGGGGGGTTCTGCAGAA.

A word on this clone: Genes here carry mouse names. The sequence runs out 4 residues before the end of the CDR3; the remainder is reconstructed from the germline J gene. The sample contains more than one DNA sequence encoding this CDR3. The V call is TRBV5, the J call TRBJ1-1, with TRBD1 matching over 7 bases. Germline V gene lookup returns CDR1 LGHNA and CDR2 YNLKQL (reference sequence). CDR3 size: 12 residues. CDR3 bases read: TGTGCCAGCAGCCCCCGACAGGGA. Translation: CASSPRQG. The entire CDR3 protein reads CASSPRQGEVFF.

Turning to this clone: The genes are named according to mouse. The read is 4 residues too short to cover the CDR3 end, so that end is filled in from the germline J gene. Other DNA sequences in this sample translate to the same CDR3. This chain connects TRBV17 to TRBJ2-5; the D gene is possibly TRBD1 (6 bases). CDR1 is MNHDT, CDR2 YYDKIL, per germline. The CDR3 covers 14 residues. Trimming removed 3 bases from V and 3 bases from J, with 10 bases in between. CDR3 amino acids: CASSSQGWQDTQYF. CDR3 bases read: TGTGCTAGCAGTAGTCAGGGGTGGCAAGAC.

Only a few counts were recorded for this clone. Gene names are the mouse ones. CDR3 DNA (partial): TGTGCCTGTTGGGGTAACTATGCT. It yields the protein CACWGNYA. The full CDR3 protein is CACWGNYAEQFF. V is TRBV31 and J is TRBJ2-1, with D possibly matching TRBD2 (5 bases). The read comes to an end 4 residues before the CDR3 does, leaving the germline J gene to fill in the end. From germline, CDR1 is GKSSPN and CDR2 SITVG. V was clipped by 6 bases and J by 0 bases, with 6 bases between them. The CDR3 covers 12 residues.

This clone was recorded a few times. Germline and genes here are mouse. The CDR3 extends 4 residues past the end of the read, so its final part is completed from the germline J gene. This chain joins TRBV13-1 and TRBJ2-3; perhaps TRBD1 as D (6 bases). Per germline, CDR1 NSHNY and CDR2 SYGAGN. CDR3 length equals 13 residues. Incomplete CDR3 DNA: TGTGCCAGCAGTGATGCACAGGGAGAA. Its translation is CASSDAQGE. The whole CDR3 protein reads CASSDAQGETLYF.

As concerns this clone: Gene names and germline refer to mouse. The CDR3 end is not reached by the read, which stops 4 residues before it; the germline J gene fills it in. The sample carries other DNA sequences with the same CDR3. This chain uses TRBV1 with TRBJ2-4; 9 bases map to TRBD2. Looked up from germline, CDR1 is NSQYPW and CDR2 is LRSPGD (reference sequence). The CDR3 is 16 residues long. J gave up 0 bases and V 3 bases, and 4 bases lay outside the gene matches. The CDR3 DNA, read in part, is TGCACCTGCAGTGCCGCACTGGGGGGTAGTCAAAAC. It encodes CTCSAALGGSQN. The whole CDR3 region reads CTCSAALGGSQNTLYF.

About this clone: Germline and genes here are mouse. The observed sequence ends 4 residues before the CDR3 terminus, with the missing tail filled in from the germline J gene. The rearrangement uses TRBV17 and TRBJ2-5, with D maybe TRBD2 (6 bases). The germline V gene has CDR1 MNHDT and CDR2 YYDKIL. Trimming cost V 5 bases and J 1 base, with 10 bases left between them. This CDR3 contains 14 residues. The sequenced CDR3 bases are TGTGCTAGCAGTGGCCCTGGGGACCAAGAC. Encoded protein: CASSGPGDQD. The whole CDR3 sequence reads CASSGPGDQDTQYF.

Worth noting for this clone: The gene names here belong to mouse. The CDR3 protein is CASSIRGGGNSPLYF. Incomplete CDR3 DNA: TGTGCCAGCAGTATTAGGGGAGGTGGAAATTCGCCC. The chain links TRBV19 to TRBJ1-6; possibly TRBD1 for D (5 bases). Sequencing ends 3 residues short of the CDR3 end; the germline J gene provides the rest. TRBJ1-6 has ORF status, its function being uncertain. Germline V gene lookup returns CDR1 FNHDT and CDR2 SITEND (reference sequence). Trimming pared 2 bases from V and 7 bases from J, leaving 13 bases between. CDR3 length equals 15 residues.

Concerning this clone: Gene and germline names: mouse. The read terminates 4 residues ahead of where the CDR3 ends, so the germline J gene completes it. The chain is built from TRBV5 and TRBJ1-2, with D possibly being TRBD1 (5 bases). Germline V CDR1 and CDR2: LGHNA, YNLKQL (reference sequence). V was pared by 2 bases and J by 4 bases, with 8 bases between. This CDR3 has 13 residues. Incomplete CDR3 DNA: TGTGCCAGCAGCCAATCAGGGAGCTCC. Encoded protein: CASSQSGSS. The entire CDR3 sequence reads CASSQSGSSDYTF.

As for this clone: Mouse names are used for the genes. This CDR3 is also generated by other DNA sequences in the sample. CDR3 loop: CTCSARGARDTQYF. The sequenced CDR3 bases are TGCACCTGCAGTGCCCGGGGGGCGCGAGAC. The J gene is TRBJ2-5, the V gene TRBV1; tentative D call: TRBD2 (7 bases). The CDR3 is cut off 4 residues early in the read; its end comes from the germline J gene. From germline, CDR1 is NSQYPW and CDR2 LRSPGD (reference sequence). The CDR3 length is 14 residues. The whole variable domain, remainder taken from reference TRBV1 and TRBJ2-5, is VTLLEQNPRWRLVPRGQAVNLRCILKNSQYPWMSWYQQDLQKQLQWLFTLRSPGDKEVKSLPGADYLATRVTDTELRLQVANMSQGRTLYCTCSARGARDTQYFGPGTRLLVL.

This clone came up a few times. Gene names follow the mouse nomenclature. Read sequence stops 4 residues before the CDR3 end, and the germline J gene provides the missing end. The chain links TRBV17 to TRBJ2-5; tentative D call: TRBD2 (6 bases). The CDR3 totals 14 residues. Trimming left V 5 bases short and J 3 bases short, with 12 bases between. Germline CDR1 is MNHDT and CDR2 is YYDKIL. CDR3: CASSLVWGQDTQYF. Partial CDR3 DNA: TGTGCTAGCAGTCTTGTATGGGGGCAAGAC.

Comments on this clone: The genes and germline here are from mouse. The read stops 4 residues short of the end of the CDR3; the missing end is completed from the germline J gene. The V and J genes are TRBV19 and TRBJ2-5; 8 bases agree with TRBD2. Trimming took 5 bases from V and 1 from J; bases not matched to a gene: 6. Germline V gene sequence: CDR1 FNHDT, CDR2 SITEND (reference sequence). This CDR3 has 15 residues. The CDR3 loop reads CASSKPGLDQDTQYF. The sequenced CDR3 bases are TGTGCCAGCAGCAAACCGGGACTGGACCAAGAC.

Of note for this clone: Gene names follow the mouse nomenclature. The CDR3 extends 4 residues past the end of the read, so its final part is completed from the germline J gene. The rearrangement joins TRBV19 to TRBJ2-1; 10 bases are shared with TRBD2. The CDR3 is 15 amino acids. Germline assignment: CDR1 FNHDT and CDR2 SITEND (reference sequence). J gave up 4 bases and V 1 base, and 2 bases lay outside the gene matches. CDR3 DNA (partial): TGTGCCAGCAGTATAAAGGACTGGGGGTATGCT. This codes for CASSIKDWGYA. The full CDR3 sequence reads CASSIKDWGYAEQFF.

Comments on this clone: The germline and genes are mouse ones. Coverage ceases 4 residues before the CDR3 finishes, and the germline J gene fills in the end. The V gene is TRBV1, the J gene TRBJ2-2; TRBD1 aligns across 10 bases. This CDR3 region has 18 residues. J lost 0 bases, V lost 6 bases, and 10 bases had no gene match. The V gene's germline CDR1 is NSQYPW and CDR2 LRSPGD (reference sequence). The sequenced part of the CDR3 DNA is TGCACCTGCAGACCGGGACAGGGGTCCATATCAAACACCGGG. Translated: CTCRPGQGSISNTG. The entire CDR3 is CTCRPGQGSISNTGQLYF.

Only a few counts were recorded for this clone. Gene names are mouse gene names. Coverage ceases 4 residues before the CDR3 finishes, and the germline J gene fills in the end. The V call is TRBV1, the J call TRBJ2-7, with 9 bases lining up with TRBD1. Germline V gives CDR1 NSQYPW, CDR2 LRSPGD (reference sequence). The CDR3 is 13 amino acids. The CDR3 region is CTCSEGQGHEQYF. CDR3 DNA, as far as it was read: TGCACCTGCAGTGAGGGACAGGGACAT.

Note on this clone: Gene names refer to mouse genes. The CDR3 goes on 4 residues after the read ends, and that part is filled in from the germline J gene. The chain uses TRBV13-2 and TRBJ2-5, with 10 bases lining up with TRBD2. CDR3 length: 14 residues. Germline CDR1 NNHNN, CDR2 SYGAGS (reference sequence). The DNA read from the CDR3 is TGTGCCAGCGGGACTGGGGGGATAGGAGAC. Its protein is CASGTGGIGD. The CDR3 in full is CASGTGGIGDTQYF.